Listed here are 28 T cell receptor beta chains from one sample, sequenced in a study of shared clonotypes between healthy human individuals. Sequenced by immunoSEQ multiplex PCR; TCRdb stores in-frame clones only, minus some. The data hold roughly 2,500,000 clones, with over 85% observed a single time. The source material was naive CD4+ T cells from PBMCs. Subset of the sample: CD45RA+ positively selected. The receptors derive from a man between 18 and 29 years old in good health. Some clones in this sample may be carry-over from other donors' samples.

This clone appeared a single time. V usage is TRBV6-1 and J usage is TRBJ2-7, with a weak D call TRBD2 (5 bases). Trimming took 4 bases from V and 0 from J, leaving 16 bases between them. From germline, CDR1 is MNHNS and CDR2 SASEGT. The CDR3 extends over 16 amino acids. CDR3 sequence reads: CASSGRGWYSSYEQYF. The CDR3 DNA reads TGTGCCAGCAGTGGCCGGGGATGGTACAGCTCCTACGAGCAGTACTTC.

The gene calls are TRBV7-2 and TRBJ1-4, with D unclear. CDR1 SGHTA and CDR2 FQGNSA come from the germline V gene. The germline V and J ends were trimmed by 3 bases and 4 bases, with 9 bases remaining between them. The CDR3 runs 14 residues. CDR3 bases: TGTGCCAGCAGCTTTTCTGCCAATAATGAAAAACTGTTTTTT. It codes for CASSFSANNEKLFF.

This clone was counted only a few times. The rearrangement uses TRBV9 and TRBJ2-2; 10 nucleotides agree with TRBD2. The V and J ends lost 0 bases and 4 bases, in that order; junction bases with no gene match: 9. CDR3 length equals 18 residues. CDR1 and CDR2 (germline): SGDLS, YYNGEE. The DNA for the CDR3 is TGTGCCAGCAGCGTAGGGCTAGCGGGAGTTGTAATCACCGGGGAGCTGTTTTTT. This sequence encodes CASSVGLAGVVITGELFF. The variable domain in full, completed from reference TRBV9 and TRBJ2-2, reads DSGVTQTPKHLITATGQRVTLRCSPRSGDLSVYWYQQSLDQGLQFLIQYYNGEERAKGNILERFSAQQFPDLHSELNLSSLELGDSALYFCASSVGLAGVVITGELFFGEGSRLTVL.

The chain couples TRBV6-5 to TRBJ2-7, with D possibly TRBD1 on 5 matching bases. V was cut by 6 bases and J by 1 base, with 13 bases left in between. The CDR3 extends over 14 amino acids. CDR1 is MNHEY, CDR2 SVGAGI, per germline. CDR3 sequence: CASRYGQTSYEQYF. CDR3 sequence (DNA): TGTGCCAGCAGATATGGACAAACATCCTACGAGCAGTACTTC.

The chain is built from TRBV27 and TRBJ2-6, with D possibly TRBD2 on 6 matching bases. The CDR3 contains 17 residues. Trimming removed 1 base at V and 1 base at J, with 11 bases between. CDR1 is MNHEY and CDR2 is SMNVEV in the germline V gene (reference sequence). CDR3 in amino acids: CASSLYSGGSGANVLTF. In DNA form, the CDR3 reads TGTGCCAGCAGTTTATACTCTGGGGGGTCTGGGGCCAACGTCCTGACTTTC. Looking up the rest from reference TRBV27 and TRBJ2-6 gives the full variable domain: EAQVTQNPRYLITVTGKKLTVTCSQNMNHEYMSWYRQDPGLGLRQIYYSMNVEVTDKGDVPEGYKVSRKEKRNFPLILESPSPNQTSLYFCASSLYSGGSGANVLTFGAGSRLTVL.

The rearrangement uses TRBV7-9 and TRBJ1-2; D perhaps matches TRBD1 (5 bases). The CDR3 has 11 residues. The germline V gene encodes CDR1 SEHNR and CDR2 FQNEAQ (reference sequence). V was cut by 3 bases and J by 8 bases, with 7 bases left in between. The CDR3 spells CASSFQGGYTF. CDR3 nucleotides: TGTGCCAGCAGCTTTCAGGGCGGCTACACCTTC.

The rearrangement uses TRBV27 and TRBJ2-7; D ambiguous. The CDR3 has 12 amino acids. V lost 3 bases, J lost 1 base, and 4 bases lay in between. Germline CDR1 and CDR2: MNHEY and SMNVEV (reference sequence). The CDR3 loop is CASSLWSYEQYF. The DNA for the CDR3 is TGTGCCAGCAGTTTGTGGTCCTACGAGCAGTACTTC.

Points on this clone: The sample has other DNA sequences that encode this CDR3 too. This chain links TRBV28 with TRBJ1-2; D gene unclear. The V gene's germline CDR1 is MDHEN and CDR2 SYDVKM. Trimming took 4 bases from V and 1 from J, leaving 13 bases between them. The CDR3 runs 15 residues. CDR3 sequence (DNA): TGTGCCAGCAGTTCCCCCTCAGGAGGTAACTATGGCTACACCTTC. This sequence encodes CASSSPSGGNYGYTF.

Note on this clone: Other DNA sequences in the sample encode the same CDR3. The chain employs TRBV7-8 and TRBJ1-1; no firm D call. The germline CDR1 and CDR2 sequences are SGHVS and FQNEAQ. The V gene lost 3 bases and the J gene lost 0 bases, with 5 bases spanning the gap. The CDR3 has 13 amino acids. DNA of the CDR3: TGTGCCAGCAGCTTCGCTATGAACACTGAAGCTTTCTTT. Protein: CASSFAMNTEAFF.

The chain combines TRBV30 with TRBJ1-2; D uncertain. The germline V and J ends were trimmed by 4 bases and 8 bases, with 20 bases remaining between them. This CDR3 region has 14 residues. Germline loops: CDR1 GTSNPN, CDR2 SVGIG (reference sequence). The CDR3 reads CAWTKLGHSRGYTF. In DNA, the CDR3 is TGTGCCTGGACCAAACTCGGGCATTCCCGGGGCTACACCTTC.

The chain carries TRBV5-4 and TRBJ2-7; TRBD2 might be the D (6 bases). The CDR3 is 15 amino acids. CDR1 SGHNT and CDR2 YYREEE come from the germline V gene (reference sequence). Trimming shortened V by 1 base and J by 5 bases, and 16 bases separated the two germline ends. CDR3 protein: CASSLSPGEGDEQYF. The CDR3 region has the DNA TGTGCCAGCAGCTTGTCTCCGGGAGAGGGCGACGAGCAGTACTTC.

The chain couples TRBV2 to TRBJ1-4; D remains unclear. The V end lost 4 bases, the J end lost 4 bases, and 13 bases lay between the germline ends. The CDR3 spans 15 residues. Germline CDR1 and CDR2: SNHLY and FYNNEI. The CDR3 sequence is CASSGLVPLNEKLFF. CDR3 DNA: TGTGCCAGCAGTGGTTTGGTACCCCTTAATGAAAAACTGTTTTTT.

The chain uses TRBV2 and TRBJ1-3, with D possibly TRBD1 on 6 matching bases. Trimming removed 2 bases from V and 2 bases from J, with 13 bases in between. The CDR3 totals 16 residues. Germline V gives CDR1 SNHLY, CDR2 FYNNEI. The CDR3 sequence: CASSESRPGAGNTIYF. CDR3 DNA sequence: TGTGCCAGCAGTGAATCTAGGCCAGGGGCTGGAAACACCATATATTTT.

This clone was recorded once. The V gene is TRBV27, the J gene TRBJ2-5; TRBD2 aligns across 8 bases. The V and J ends lost 6 bases and 5 bases, in that order; junction bases with no gene match: 5. CDR1 MNHEY and CDR2 SMNVEV come from the germline V gene (reference sequence). This CDR3 region has 13 residues. CDR3 in DNA: TGTGCCAGCAGGAAGACTAGCGAGGAGACCCAGTACTTC. This gives the protein CASRKTSEETQYF.

V gene TRBV27 combines with J gene TRBJ2-3; D is perhaps TRBD1 (6 bases). Germline CDR1 and CDR2: MNHEY and SMNVEV (reference sequence). The CDR3 contains 13 residues. V gave up 2 bases and J gave up 11 bases, with 14 bases separating them. DNA for the CDR3: TGTGCCAGCAGTTTAGCTTGGGGACACAGGCAGTATTTT. Its protein is CASSLAWGHRQYF.

This chain links TRBV5-8 with TRBJ2-7; tentatively, D is TRBD1 (5 bases). CDR1 is SGHTS, CDR2 YDEGEE, per germline. V was trimmed by 2 bases and J by 0 bases, leaving 9 bases between them. This CDR3 spans 14 amino acids. CDR3 loop: CASSFGRASYEQYF. CDR3 DNA sequence: TGTGCCAGCAGCTTTGGCAGGGCCTCCTACGAGCAGTACTTC.

The chain couples TRBV9 to TRBJ2-1, with D perhaps matching TRBD1 (5 bases). Deletions cut 4 bases from V and 7 bases from J, with 15 bases between. The CDR3 runs 14 residues. Germline lookup yields CDR1 SGDLS and CDR2 YYNGEE. CDR3 sequence reads: CASSRLVGRNEQFF. The CDR3 DNA reads TGTGCCAGCAGCCGCCTCGTGGGGCGGAATGAGCAGTTCTTC.

The V call is TRBV28, the J call TRBJ1-5; 7 nucleotides line up with TRBD1. This CDR3 contains 14 residues. V lost 8 bases, J lost 7 bases, and 11 bases stayed unmatched. CDR1 is MDHEN, CDR2 SYDVKM, per germline. Here the CDR3 reads CASGERKGAQPQHF. The CDR3 region has the DNA TGTGCCAGCGGTGAGAGGAAGGGGGCCCAGCCCCAGCATTTT.

The V gene is TRBV18, the J gene TRBJ2-6; 8 nucleotides line up with TRBD1. V shed 5 bases, J shed 0 bases, and the junction held 6 bases outside the gene matches. The CDR3 spans 17 residues. Germline V gene sequence: CDR1 KGHSH, CDR2 LQKENI. CDR3 in amino acids: CASSTSQGASGANVLTF. DNA of the CDR3: TGTGCCAGCTCAACAAGTCAGGGGGCCTCTGGGGCCAACGTCCTGACTTTC.

V and J are TRBV30 and TRBJ1-3, with D uncertain. Deletions cut 7 bases from V and 0 bases from J, with 4 bases between. Germline CDR1 GTSNPN, CDR2 SVGIG (reference sequence). This CDR3 comprises 11 residues. CDR3 nucleotide sequence: TGTGCCTCCCACTCTGGAAACACCATATATTTT. This codes for CASHSGNTIYF.

The V call is TRBV28, the J call TRBJ1-5; D perhaps matches TRBD1 (5 bases). The CDR3 loop spans 15 amino acids. Germline values: CDR1 MDHEN, CDR2 SYDVKM. V lost 9 bases, J lost 5 bases, and 20 bases lay in between. This CDR3 reads CASGIGTASHQPQHF. For the CDR3, the DNA is TGTGCCAGTGGAATCGGGACCGCATCACATCAGCCCCAGCATTTT.

This clone is a singleton in its sample. The genes are TRBV27 and TRBJ2-4; the D gene is possibly TRBD2 (6 bases). Trimming took off 9 bases at V and 3 bases at J, with 12 bases between the two ends. The CDR3 is 13 amino acids. Germline V CDR1 and CDR2: MNHEY, SMNVEV (reference sequence). CDR3 loop: CASRGFGKNIQYF. For the CDR3, the DNA is TGTGCCAGTCGGGGGTTCGGCAAAAACATTCAGTACTTC.

The gene calls are TRBV5-4 and TRBJ1-3; TRBD1 is a possible D gene (6 bases). The CDR3 spans 17 residues. Trimming stripped 3 bases from V and 0 bases from J, with 16 bases between. Germline V gives CDR1 SGHNT, CDR2 YYREEE (reference sequence). This CDR3 reads CASSSGGGPNSGNTIYF. The CDR3 region has the DNA TGTGCCAGCAGCTCAGGTGGGGGCCCAAACTCTGGAAACACCATATATTTT. Together with reference TRBV5-4 and TRBJ1-3, the CDR3 gives the full variable domain: ETGVTQSPTHLIKTRGQQVTLRCSSQSGHNTVSWYQQALGQGPQFIFQYYREEENGRGNFPPRFSGLQFPNYSSELNVNALELDDSALYLCASSSGGGPNSGNTIYFGEGSWLTVV.

This clone was seen only a few times. This sample also contains other DNA sequences that code for the same CDR3. The chain combines TRBV7-2 with TRBJ1-5; D is perhaps TRBD1 (5 bases). V shed 3 bases and J shed 2 bases, with 8 bases lying between them. The germline V gene has CDR1 SGHTA and CDR2 FQGNSA. This CDR3 contains 14 residues. The CDR3 DNA reads TGTGCCAGCAGCTTTAGGGGTGGCAATCAGCCCCAGCATTTT. This encodes CASSFRGGNQPQHF.

V is TRBV30 and J is TRBJ2-1; TRBD2 might be the D (5 bases). Trimming left V 6 bases short and J 4 bases short, with 16 bases between. Germline V CDR1 and CDR2: GTSNPN, SVGIG (reference sequence). The CDR3 sequence is 14 residues long. The CDR3 nucleotides read TGTGCCTGCCAGGCTAGCAAAAAGTACAATGAGCAGTTCTTC. This sequence encodes CACQASKKYNEQFF.

This chain links TRBV2 with TRBJ2-7; D possibly corresponds to TRBD2 (6 bases). Germline CDR1 SNHLY, CDR2 FYNNEI. V lost 7 bases and J lost 2, with 9 bases in between. The CDR3 extends over 12 amino acids. The CDR3 spells CASTGETYEQYF. In nucleotides, the CDR3 is TGTGCCAGCACGGGGGAAACCTACGAGCAGTACTTC.

V is TRBV7-8 and J is TRBJ2-7; 7 nucleotides match TRBD2. CDR1 is SGHVS and CDR2 is FQNEAQ in the germline V gene. V was pared by 3 bases and J by 4 bases, with 9 bases of the junction left unmatched. The CDR3 loop spans 15 amino acids. The CDR3 DNA follows: TGTGCCAGCAGCTTGGACTGGCGGGAGTTTTACGAGCAGTACTTC. Translation: CASSLDWREFYEQYF.

Here the CDR3 reads CASSPYGGETQYF. For the CDR3, the DNA is TGTGCCAGCAGCCCCTACGGGGGGGAGACCCAGTACTTC. The chain combines TRBV11-2 with TRBJ2-5; 7 bases agree with TRBD2. V dropped 5 bases and J dropped 5; count of bases not matched to a gene: 5. The CDR3 is 13 amino acids. Looked up from germline, CDR1 is SGHAT and CDR2 is FQNNGV.